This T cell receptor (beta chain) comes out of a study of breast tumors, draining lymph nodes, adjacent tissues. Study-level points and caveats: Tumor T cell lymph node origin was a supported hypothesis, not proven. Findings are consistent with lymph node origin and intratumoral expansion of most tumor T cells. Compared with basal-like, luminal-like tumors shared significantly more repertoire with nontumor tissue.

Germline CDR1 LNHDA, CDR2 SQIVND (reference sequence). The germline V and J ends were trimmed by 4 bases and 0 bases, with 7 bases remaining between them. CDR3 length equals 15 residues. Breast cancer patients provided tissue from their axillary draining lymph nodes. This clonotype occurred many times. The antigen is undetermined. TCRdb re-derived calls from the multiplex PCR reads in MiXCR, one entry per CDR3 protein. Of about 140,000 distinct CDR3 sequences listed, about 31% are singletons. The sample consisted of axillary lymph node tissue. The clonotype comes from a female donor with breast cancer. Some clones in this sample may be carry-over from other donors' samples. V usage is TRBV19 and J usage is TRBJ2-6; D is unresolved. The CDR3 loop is CASSKASSGANVLTF. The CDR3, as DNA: TGTGCCAGTAGTAAGGCAAGCTCTGGGGCCAACGTCCTGACTTTC.